The 2 T cell receptor beta chains given below trace back to one sample, sequenced in a study of molecular identifiers for immune sequencing clone quantification. MiXCR, applied by TCRdb to the PCR reads, yields one record per CDR3 protein. The table shows about 60,000 distinct CDR3 sequences, with less than 20% occurring only once. Source material: naive CD8+ T cells from blood, with Jurkat cell RNA spiked in. The subset is: FACS-sorted CD8+CD4-CCR7+CD45RA+ naive T cells. The source of these receptors is a human donor in good health. Some libraries in this study had Jurkat cell RNA spiked in.

In its sample, this clonotype was seen many times. CDR3 sequence (DNA): TGTGCCAGCAGTTTGAAAATTAGCAATCAGCCCCAGCATTTT. It yields the protein CASSLKISNQPQHF. The V and J genes are TRBV27 and TRBJ1-5; the D is unclear. Germline CDR1 is MNHEY and CDR2 is SMNVEV (reference sequence). Trimming removed 3 bases from V and 0 bases from J, with 6 bases in between. The CDR3 is 14 amino acids.

Ten or more counts support this clonotype. The V gene is TRBV6-2 or TRBV6-3, the J gene TRBJ2-3; 10 positions agree with TRBD2. The length of the CDR3 is 17 residues. Germline trimming cut 0 bases from V and 2 bases from J; bases unmatched to any gene: 5. The germline CDR1 and CDR2 sequences are MNHEY and SVGEGT. CDR3: CASSYSWTSGDTDTQYF. The CDR3 DNA follows: TGTGCCAGCAGTTACTCCTGGACTAGCGGAGACACAGATACGCAGTATTTT.